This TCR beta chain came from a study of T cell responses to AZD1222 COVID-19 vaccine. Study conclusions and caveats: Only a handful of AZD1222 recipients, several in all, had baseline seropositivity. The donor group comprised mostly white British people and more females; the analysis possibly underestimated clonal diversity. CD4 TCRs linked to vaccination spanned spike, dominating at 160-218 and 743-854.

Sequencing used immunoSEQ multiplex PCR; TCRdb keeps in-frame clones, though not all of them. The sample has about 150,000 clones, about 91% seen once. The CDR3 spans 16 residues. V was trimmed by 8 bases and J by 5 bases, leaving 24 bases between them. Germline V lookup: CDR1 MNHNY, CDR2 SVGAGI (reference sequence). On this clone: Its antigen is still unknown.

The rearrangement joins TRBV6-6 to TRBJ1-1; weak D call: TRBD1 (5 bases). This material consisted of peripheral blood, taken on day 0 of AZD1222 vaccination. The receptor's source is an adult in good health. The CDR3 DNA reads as TGTGCCAGCTTTCCCTCCCCCGCCAGGGAGGGAACTGAAGCTTTCTTT. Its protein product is CASFPSPAREGTEAFF.